The present T cell receptor (beta chain) was sequenced within a study of blood T cell repertoires in COVID-19. Study-level information: T cells, B-cell-depleted T cells, or PBMCs supplied cDNA or gDNA.

Trimming left V 3 bases short and J 1 base short, with 12 bases between. Germline lookup yields CDR1 DFQATT and CDR2 SNEGSKA (reference sequence). This CDR3 comprises 14 residues. This clone was counted a single time. As originally analysed: Reference gene primer amplification yielded estimated nucleated cell counts. Repertoires were generated with immunoSEQ multiplex PCR, while TCRdb's copy carries only in-frame clones and drops some. That table gives V, J and clone size, and the DNA gave D and trimming. The table lists 15,000 to 20,000 clones, approximately 85% of them singletons. The specimen sequenced was peripheral blood. The gene calls are TRBV20-1 and TRBJ1-1, with a possible D match to TRBD1 (6 bases). The receptor's source is a man older than 75 with acute or convalescent COVID-19. CDR3 DNA sequence: TGCAGTGCTAGTGGGGGGCAGAAGAACACTGAAGCTTTCTTT. It codes for CSASGGQKNTEAFF.